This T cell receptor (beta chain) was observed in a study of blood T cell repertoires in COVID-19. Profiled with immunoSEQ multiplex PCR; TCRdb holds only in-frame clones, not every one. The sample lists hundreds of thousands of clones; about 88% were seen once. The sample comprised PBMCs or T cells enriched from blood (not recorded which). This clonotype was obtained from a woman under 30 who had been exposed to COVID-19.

CDR3 residues: CASSLSVGGTTYEQYF. The DNA of the CDR3 is TGCGCCAGCAGCCTCTCGGTCGGGGGGACTACCTACGAGCAGTACTTC. This chain joins TRBV4-3 and TRBJ2-7; TRBD2 aligns across 7 bases. This CDR3 has 16 amino acids. J was trimmed by 2 bases and V by 4 bases; bases with no gene match: 11. The germline gives CDR1 LGHNA, CDR2 YSLEER.